The clone carrying this TCR beta chain came up once. Its antigen is not identified. The data are from a study of T cell responses to AZD1222 COVID-19 vaccine. Study results and caveats: Spike-specific TCRs gained breadth and depth after people received two AZD1222 doses. The study found vaccine-associated CD4 TCRs spanning spike, dominant at 160-218 and 743-854. Among AZD1222 vaccinees, only five or six were seropositive at baseline. Within unmutated variant regions lay the reported targets of nearly half of spike-specific TCRs.

With V trimmed by 4 bases and J by 3 bases, 6 bases remained unmatched. The CDR3 has 15 residues. The V gene's germline CDR1 is SGDLS and CDR2 YYNGEE. TCRdb keeps only in-frame clones here, not all; method: immunoSEQ multiplex PCR. The sample shows 95,000 to 150,000 clones, 75% to 90% of them seen only once. The chain recombines TRBV9 with TRBJ1-5, with 8 bases that match TRBD1. This sequence was found in an adult who received the AZD1222 COVID-19 vaccine. Sample: peripheral blood, taken 28 days after the second AZD1222 dose. Here the CDR3 reads CASSRTGSDNQPQHF. CDR3 DNA: TGTGCCAGCAGCCGGACAGGGAGCGACAATCAGCCCCAGCATTTT.